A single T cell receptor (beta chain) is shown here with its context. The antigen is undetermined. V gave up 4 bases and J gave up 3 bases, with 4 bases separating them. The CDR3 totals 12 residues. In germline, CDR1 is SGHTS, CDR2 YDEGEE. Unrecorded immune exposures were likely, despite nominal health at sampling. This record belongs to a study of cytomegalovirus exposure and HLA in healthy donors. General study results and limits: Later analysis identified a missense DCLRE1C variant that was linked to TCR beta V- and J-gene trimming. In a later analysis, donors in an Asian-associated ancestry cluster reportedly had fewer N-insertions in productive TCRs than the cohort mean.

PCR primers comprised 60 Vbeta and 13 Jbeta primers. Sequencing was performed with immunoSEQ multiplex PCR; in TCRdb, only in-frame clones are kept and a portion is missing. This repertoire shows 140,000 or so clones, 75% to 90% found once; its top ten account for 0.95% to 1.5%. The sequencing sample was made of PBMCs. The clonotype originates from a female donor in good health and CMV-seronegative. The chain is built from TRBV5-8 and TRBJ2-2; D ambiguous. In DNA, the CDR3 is TGTGCCAGCAGCCCCTACACCGGGGAGCTGTTTTTT. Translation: CASSPYTGELFF.